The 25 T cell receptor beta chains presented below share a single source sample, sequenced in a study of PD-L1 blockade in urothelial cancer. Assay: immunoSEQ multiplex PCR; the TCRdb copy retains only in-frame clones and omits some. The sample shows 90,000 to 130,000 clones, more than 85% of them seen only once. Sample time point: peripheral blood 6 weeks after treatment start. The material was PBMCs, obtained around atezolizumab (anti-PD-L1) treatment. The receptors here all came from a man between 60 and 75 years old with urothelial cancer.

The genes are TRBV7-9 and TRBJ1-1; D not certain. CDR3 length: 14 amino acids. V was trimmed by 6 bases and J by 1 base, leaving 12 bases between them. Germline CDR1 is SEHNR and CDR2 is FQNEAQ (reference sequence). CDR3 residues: CASSFLGRNTEAFF. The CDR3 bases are TGTGCCAGCAGTTTCCTCGGGAGGAACACTGAAGCTTTCTTT.

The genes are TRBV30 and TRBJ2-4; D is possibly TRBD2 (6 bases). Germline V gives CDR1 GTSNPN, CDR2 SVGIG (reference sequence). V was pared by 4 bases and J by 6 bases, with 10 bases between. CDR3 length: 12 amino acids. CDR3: CAWTLGRNIQYF. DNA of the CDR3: TGTGCCTGGACCCTCGGGAGAAACATTCAGTACTTC.

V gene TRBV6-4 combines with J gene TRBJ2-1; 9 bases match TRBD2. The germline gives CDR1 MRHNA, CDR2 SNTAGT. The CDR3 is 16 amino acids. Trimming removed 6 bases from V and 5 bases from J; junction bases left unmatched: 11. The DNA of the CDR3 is TGTGCCAGCAGACCTACCGGGACTAGCACGCACAATGAGCAGTTCTTC. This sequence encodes CASRPTGTSTHNEQFF.

CDR3 loop: CASSTLAGGPYNEQFF. CDR3 nucleotide sequence: TGCGCCAGCAGCACACTAGCGGGGGGACCCTACAATGAGCAGTTCTTC. V is TRBV5-1 and J is TRBJ2-1; 12 bases are a match to TRBD2. Germline lookup yields CDR1 SGHRS and CDR2 YFSETQ. Unmatched junction bases numbered 4, after V lost 4 bases and J lost 2 bases. The CDR3 extends over 16 amino acids.

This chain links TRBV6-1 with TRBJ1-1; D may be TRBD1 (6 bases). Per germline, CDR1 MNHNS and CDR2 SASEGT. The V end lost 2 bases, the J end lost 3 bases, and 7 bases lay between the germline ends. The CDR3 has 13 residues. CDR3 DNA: TGTGCCAGCAGTGAATCAGGGGACACTGAAGCTTTCTTT. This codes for CASSESGDTEAFF.

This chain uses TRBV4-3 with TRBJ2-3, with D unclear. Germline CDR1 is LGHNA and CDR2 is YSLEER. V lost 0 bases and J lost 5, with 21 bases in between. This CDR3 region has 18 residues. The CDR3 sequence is CASSQDSNLAGSRDTQYF. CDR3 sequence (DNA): TGCGCCAGCAGCCAAGATAGTAACCTGGCAGGAAGTAGAGATACGCAGTATTTT.

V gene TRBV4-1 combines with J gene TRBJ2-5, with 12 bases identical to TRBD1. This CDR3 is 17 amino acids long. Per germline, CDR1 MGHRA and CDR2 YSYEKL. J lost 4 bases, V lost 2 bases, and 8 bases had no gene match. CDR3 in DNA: TGCGCCAGCAGCCAAAACCCGGGACAGGGGGCGTCAGAGACCCAGTACTTC. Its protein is CASSQNPGQGASETQYF.

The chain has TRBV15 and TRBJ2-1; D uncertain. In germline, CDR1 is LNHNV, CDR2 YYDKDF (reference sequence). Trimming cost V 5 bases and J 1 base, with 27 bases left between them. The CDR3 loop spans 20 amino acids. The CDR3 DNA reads TGTGCCACCAGCTTACGTGGTCGCGACCCCTTGCGGTCTTCCTACAATGAGCAGTTCTTC. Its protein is CATSLRGRDPLRSSYNEQFF.

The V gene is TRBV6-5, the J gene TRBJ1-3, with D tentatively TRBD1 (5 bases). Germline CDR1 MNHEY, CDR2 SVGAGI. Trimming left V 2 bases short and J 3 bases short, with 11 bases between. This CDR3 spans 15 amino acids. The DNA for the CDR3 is TGTGCCAGCAGTTACAGAGGGGACTTTGGAAACACCATATATTTT. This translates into CASSYRGDFGNTIYF.

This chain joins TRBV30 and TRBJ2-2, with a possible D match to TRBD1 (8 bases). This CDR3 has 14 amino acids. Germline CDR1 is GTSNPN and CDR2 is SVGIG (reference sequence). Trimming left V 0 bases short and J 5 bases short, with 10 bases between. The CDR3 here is CAWSVQGGTGELFF. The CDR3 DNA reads TGTGCCTGGAGTGTACAGGGGGGGACCGGGGAGCTGTTTTTT.

The CDR3 region is CASSQPRRGANYGYTF. The CDR3, as DNA: TGCGCCAGCAGCCAACCGAGAAGGGGTGCTAACTATGGCTACACCTTC. The chain uses TRBV4-1 and TRBJ1-2; D might be TRBD1 (5 bases). V was trimmed by 2 bases and J by 0 bases, leaving 13 bases between them. The CDR3 is 16 residues long. Germline CDR1 reads MGHRA; CDR2 reads YSYEKL.

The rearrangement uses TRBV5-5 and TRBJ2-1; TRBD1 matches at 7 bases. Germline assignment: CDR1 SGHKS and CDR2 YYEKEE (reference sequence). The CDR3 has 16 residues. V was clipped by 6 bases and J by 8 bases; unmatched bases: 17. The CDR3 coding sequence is TGTGCCAGCACCCAGGGTGCAGGGGGAGTTGTTTATGAGCAGTTCTTC. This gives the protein CASTQGAGGVVYEQFF.

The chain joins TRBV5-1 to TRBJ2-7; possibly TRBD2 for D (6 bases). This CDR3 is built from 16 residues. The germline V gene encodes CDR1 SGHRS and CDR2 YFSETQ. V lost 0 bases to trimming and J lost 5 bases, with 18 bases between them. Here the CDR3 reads CASSLGRGAGTHEQYF. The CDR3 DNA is TGCGCCAGCAGCTTGGGCCGCGGGGCAGGGACCCACGAGCAGTACTTC.

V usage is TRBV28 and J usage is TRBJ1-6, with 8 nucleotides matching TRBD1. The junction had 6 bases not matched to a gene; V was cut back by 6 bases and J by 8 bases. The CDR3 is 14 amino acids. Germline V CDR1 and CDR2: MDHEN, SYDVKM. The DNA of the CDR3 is TGTGCCAGCAGCCCAACAGGGGGGTATTCACCCCTCCACTTT. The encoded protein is CASSPTGGYSPLHF.

The CDR3 DNA sequence: TGTGCCAGCAGCCCATCGGGACAGGTCTACAATGAGCAGTTCTTC. Amino acid sequence: CASSPSGQVYNEQFF. This chain links TRBV11-3 with TRBJ2-1; 8 nucleotides match TRBD1. The ends lost 5 bases at V and 3 bases at J; junction bases unmatched: 6. In germline, CDR1 is SGHNT, CDR2 YENEEA. The CDR3 is 15 residues long.

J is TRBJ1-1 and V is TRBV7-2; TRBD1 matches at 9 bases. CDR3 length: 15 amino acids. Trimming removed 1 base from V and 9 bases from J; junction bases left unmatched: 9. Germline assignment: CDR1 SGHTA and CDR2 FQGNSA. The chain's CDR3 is CASSLESRDRAKAFF. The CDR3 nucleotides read TGTGCCAGCAGCTTAGAGTCGCGGGACAGGGCTAAAGCTTTCTTT.

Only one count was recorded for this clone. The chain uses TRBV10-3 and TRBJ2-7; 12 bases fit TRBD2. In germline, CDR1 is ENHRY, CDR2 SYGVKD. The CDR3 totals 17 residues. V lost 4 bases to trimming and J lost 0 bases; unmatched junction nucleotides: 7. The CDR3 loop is CAISALTSGGSSYEQYF. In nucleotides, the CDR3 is TGTGCCATCAGTGCCTTAACTAGCGGGGGGAGCTCCTACGAGCAGTACTTC.

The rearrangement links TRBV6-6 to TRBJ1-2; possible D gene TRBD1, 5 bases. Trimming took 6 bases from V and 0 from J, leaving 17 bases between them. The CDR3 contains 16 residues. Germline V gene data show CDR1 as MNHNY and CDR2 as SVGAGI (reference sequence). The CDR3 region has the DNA TGTGCCAGCAGACCAAAACAGGTCCTGACTAACTATGGCTACACCTTC. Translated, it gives CASRPKQVLTNYGYTF.

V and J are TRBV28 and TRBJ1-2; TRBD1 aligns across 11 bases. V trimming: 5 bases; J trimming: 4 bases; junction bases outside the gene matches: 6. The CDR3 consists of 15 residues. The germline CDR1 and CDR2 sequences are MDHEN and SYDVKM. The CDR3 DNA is TGTGCCAGCAGTCCCTGGACAGGGGGCGTCTATGGCTACACCTTC. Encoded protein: CASSPWTGGVYGYTF.

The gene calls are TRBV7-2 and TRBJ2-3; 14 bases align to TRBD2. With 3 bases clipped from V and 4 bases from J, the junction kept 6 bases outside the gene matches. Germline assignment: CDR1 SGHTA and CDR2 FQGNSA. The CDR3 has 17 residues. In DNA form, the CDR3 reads TGTGCCAGCAGCTTGGGACTAGCGGGAGTAGGAGCAGATACGCAGTATTTT. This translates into CASSLGLAGVGADTQYF.

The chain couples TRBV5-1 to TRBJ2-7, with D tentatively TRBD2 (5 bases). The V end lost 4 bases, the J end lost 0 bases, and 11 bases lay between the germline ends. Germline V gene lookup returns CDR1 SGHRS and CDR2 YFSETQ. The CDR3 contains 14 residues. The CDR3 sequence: CASSPGSFSYEQYF. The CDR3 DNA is TGCGCCAGCAGCCCGGGATCATTCTCCTACGAGCAGTACTTC.

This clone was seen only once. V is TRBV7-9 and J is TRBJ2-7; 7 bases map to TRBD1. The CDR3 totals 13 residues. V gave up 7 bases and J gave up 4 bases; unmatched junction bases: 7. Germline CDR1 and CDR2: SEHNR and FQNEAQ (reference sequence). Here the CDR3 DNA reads TGTGCCAGCACCACCGGGACAGTTTACGAGCAGTACTTC. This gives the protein CASTTGTVYEQYF. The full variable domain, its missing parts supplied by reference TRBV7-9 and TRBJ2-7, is DTGVSQNPRHKITKRGQNVTFRCDPISEHNRLYWYRQTLGQGPEFLTYFQNEAQLEKSRLLSDRFSAERPKGSFSTLEIQRTEQGDSAMYLCASTTGTVYEQYFGPGTRLTVT.

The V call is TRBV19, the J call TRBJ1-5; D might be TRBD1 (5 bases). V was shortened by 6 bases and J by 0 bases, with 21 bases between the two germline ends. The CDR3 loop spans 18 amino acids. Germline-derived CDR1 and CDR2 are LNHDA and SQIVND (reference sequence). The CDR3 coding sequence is TGTGCCAGTAGCATCAGCTACTCGGGGGAAAATAGCAATCAGCCCCAGCATTTT. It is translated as CASSISYSGENSNQPQHF.

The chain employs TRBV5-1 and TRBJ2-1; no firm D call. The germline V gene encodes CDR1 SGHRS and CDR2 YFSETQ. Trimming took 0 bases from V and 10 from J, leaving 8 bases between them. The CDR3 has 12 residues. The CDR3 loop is CASSLALGEQFF. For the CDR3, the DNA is TGCGCCAGCAGCTTGGCCCTGGGCGAGCAGTTCTTC.

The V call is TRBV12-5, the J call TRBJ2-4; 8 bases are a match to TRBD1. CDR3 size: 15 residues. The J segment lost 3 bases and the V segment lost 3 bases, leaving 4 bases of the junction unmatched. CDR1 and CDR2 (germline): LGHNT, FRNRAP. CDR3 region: CASGFQGAVKNIQYF. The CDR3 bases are TGTGCTAGTGGTTTCCAGGGGGCTGTCAAAAACATTCAGTACTTC.